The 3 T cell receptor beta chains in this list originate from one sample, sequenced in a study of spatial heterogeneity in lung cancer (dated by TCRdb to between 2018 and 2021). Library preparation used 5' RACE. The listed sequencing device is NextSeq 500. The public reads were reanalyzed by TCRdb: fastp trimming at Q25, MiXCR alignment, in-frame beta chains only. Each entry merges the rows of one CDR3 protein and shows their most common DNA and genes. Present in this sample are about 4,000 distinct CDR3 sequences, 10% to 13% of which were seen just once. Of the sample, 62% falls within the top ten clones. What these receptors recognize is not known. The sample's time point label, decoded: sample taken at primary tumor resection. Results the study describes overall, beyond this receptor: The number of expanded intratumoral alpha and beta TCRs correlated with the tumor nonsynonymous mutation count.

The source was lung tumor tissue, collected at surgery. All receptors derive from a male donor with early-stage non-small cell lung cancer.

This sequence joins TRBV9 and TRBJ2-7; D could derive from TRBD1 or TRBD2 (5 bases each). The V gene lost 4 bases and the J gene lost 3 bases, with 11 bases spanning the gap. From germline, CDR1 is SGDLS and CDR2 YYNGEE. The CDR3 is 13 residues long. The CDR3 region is CASSPRDLYEQYF. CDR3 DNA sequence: TGTGCCAGCAGCCCCCGGGACCTCTACGAGCAGTACTTC.

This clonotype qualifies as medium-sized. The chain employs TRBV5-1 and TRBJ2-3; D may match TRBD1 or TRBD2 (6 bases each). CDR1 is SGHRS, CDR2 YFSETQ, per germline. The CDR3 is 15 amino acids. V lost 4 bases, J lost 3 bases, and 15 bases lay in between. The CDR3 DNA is TGCGCCAGCAGCCACGTTAGGGGGACTACAGATACGCAGTATTTT. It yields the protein CASSHVRGTTDTQYF.

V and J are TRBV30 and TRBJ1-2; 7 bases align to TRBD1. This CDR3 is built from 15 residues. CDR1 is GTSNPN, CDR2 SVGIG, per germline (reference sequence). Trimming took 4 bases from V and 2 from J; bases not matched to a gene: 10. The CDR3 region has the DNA TGTGCCTGGATCCCTCCCGGGACAGTAAACTATGGCTACACCTTC. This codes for CAWIPPGTVNYGYTF. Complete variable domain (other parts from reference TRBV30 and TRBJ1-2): SQTIHQWPATLVQPVGSPLSLECTVEGTSNPNLYWYRQAAGRGLQLLFYSVGIGQISSEVPQNLSASRPQDRQFILSSKKLLLSDSGFYLCAWIPPGTVNYGYTFGSGTRLTVV.